Listed here is a single T cell receptor (beta chain). Its antigen is currently unknown. Using the 5' RACE reads, TCRdb records one entry per CDR3 protein without DNA. Listed are roughly 420,000 distinct CDR3 sequences; less than 7.5% falls within the top ten. These data originate in a study of T cells expressing NK-cell markers. Study-wide background: Each TCR beta repertoire originated in sorted T cells that were CD3+CD56+NKG2C+, CD3+CD56+NKG2C- or CD3+CD56-NKG2C+. Among the eight sequenced donors, seven tested HCMV-seropositive and one tested seronegative.

Study observations and caveats: Several donors likewise had their CD3+CD56-NKG2C+ fraction led by these clonotypes. Among CD8+ T cells from about six donors, dominant NKG2C+ clonotypes accounted for about 1.0-7.0%.

Sequencing input: blood T cells: a sorted CD56 or NKG2C T cell subset, CD4+ or CD8+ T cells, or bulk PBMC T cells (not recorded which). This TCR was sampled from a woman aged 18 to 75 in good health.

This chain's CDR3 is CASSIEGGSKNIQYF. V is TRBV5-1 and J is TRBJ2-4; the D call of TRBD1 rests on TCRdb alone, since no DNA is present to check it. Germline V gene sequence: CDR1 SGHRS, CDR2 YFSETQ. This CDR3 comprises 15 residues.